Shown below are 8 T cell receptor beta chains from a single sample sequenced in a study of cytomegalovirus exposure and HLA in healthy donors. This PCR relied on a set of 60 Vbeta primers and 13 Jbeta primers. The protocol was immunoSEQ multiplex PCR, while the TCRdb copy is restricted to in-frame clones and leaves out a portion. The sample records fewer than 130,000 clones, less than 85% being singletons. The sequenced sample was PBMCs. Receptors were obtained from a man aged 30-40 years in good health and CMV-seropositive.

This sequence joins TRBV19 and TRBJ2-3; D is perhaps TRBD1 (5 bases). The ends were cut back, 6 bases at V and 0 bases at J, with 16 bases in the middle. The CDR3 totals 16 residues. CDR1 LNHDA and CDR2 SQIVND come from the germline V gene (reference sequence). For the CDR3, the DNA is TGTGCCAGTAGGGCAGTCCAGGGTACTAGCACAGATACGCAGTATTTT. It codes for CASRAVQGTSTDTQYF.

The chain employs TRBV5-1 and TRBJ2-5; 8 positions agree with TRBD2. With the DNA end fitting TRBJ2-7 better, the J assignment may be wrong. This CDR3 has 11 residues. The V gene's germline CDR1 is SGHRS and CDR2 YFSETQ. The CDR3 reads CASTGGYEQYF. The CDR3 DNA reads TGCGCCAGCACGGGGGGGTACGAGCAGTACTTC.

Note on this clone: Other DNA sequences from this sample encode an identical CDR3 as well. The gene calls are TRBV6-5 and TRBJ1-2; D call uncertain. This CDR3 is 13 amino acids long. CDR1 MNHEY and CDR2 SVGAGI come from the germline V gene. V was pared by 9 bases and J by 3 bases, with 14 bases between. In nucleotides, the CDR3 is TGTGCCAGTAGCCGCGGGTCGGACTATGGCTACACCTTC. Its protein product is CASSRGSDYGYTF.

This clone was detected only once. The V and J genes are TRBV9 and TRBJ2-5; 8 nucleotides align to TRBD2. The CDR3 loop spans 14 amino acids. Germline V lookup: CDR1 SGDLS, CDR2 YYNGEE. V trimming: 4 bases; J trimming: 4 bases; junction bases outside the gene matches: 6. The CDR3 nucleotides read TGTGCCAGCAGCAACGGGGGGGCCTTAGAGACCCAGTACTTC. It encodes CASSNGGALETQYF.

This clone was found a few times. V is TRBV7-9 and J is TRBJ2-7; D may be TRBD1 (5 bases). The V gene's germline CDR1 is SEHNR and CDR2 FQNEAQ (reference sequence). This CDR3 is built from 15 residues. V lost 0 bases and J 7 bases, leaving 16 bases between the germline ends. The CDR3 DNA reads TGTGCCAGCAGCTTAGCCGGAGAAGGCAGGGCAGAGCAGTACTTC. The encoded protein is CASSLAGEGRAEQYF.

J is TRBJ2-7 and V is TRBV18, with a possible D match to TRBD1 (6 bases). The CDR3 spans 12 residues. V dropped 2 bases and J dropped 5 bases, with 7 bases sitting between them. Germline V gene sequence: CDR1 KGHSH, CDR2 LQKENI. The DNA for the CDR3 is TGTGCCAGCTCACCAGGACAGAACGAGCAGTACTTC. It codes for CASSPGQNEQYF.

This clone was found a few times. V usage is TRBV11-1 and J usage is TRBJ2-7; 7 nucleotides align to TRBD1. V gave up 1 base and J gave up 5 bases; unmatched junction bases: 8. Germline V gene data show CDR1 as SGHAT and CDR2 as FQDESV (reference sequence). The CDR3 has 15 amino acids. This CDR3 is CASSLEVQGQDEQYF. The CDR3 DNA reads as TGTGCCAGCAGCTTAGAGGTACAGGGGCAGGACGAGCAGTACTTC. The variable domain in full, completed from reference TRBV11-1 and TRBJ2-7, reads EAEVAQSPRYKITEKSQAVAFWCDPISGHATLYWYRQILGQGPELLVQFQDESVVDDSQLPKDRFSAERLKGVDSTLKIQPAELGDSAMYLCASSLEVQGQDEQYFGPGTRLTVT.

The rearrangement joins TRBV13 to TRBJ1-2, with TRBD1 identical over 8 bases. The CDR3 sequence is 15 residues long. The V segment lost 0 bases and the J segment 4 bases; nucleotides outside the gene matches: 4. Germline CDR1 is PRHDT and CDR2 is FYEKMQ (reference sequence). The CDR3 DNA follows: TGTGCCAGCAGCTTAGGCCGGGGACAGGCCTATGGCTACACCTTC. Encoded protein: CASSLGRGQAYGYTF.